The rows below give T cell receptor beta chains drawn from one sample of a study of blood T cell repertoires in COVID-19. Some clones are missing from TCRdb's copy, which holds only in-frame ones; the method was immunoSEQ multiplex PCR. The data contain 200,000 or so clones, about 90% of them singletons. The material sequenced was peripheral blood. Receptors were obtained from a man aged 25 to 40 with COVID-19, enrolled during active disease. CDR3s include the opening cysteine and the closing phenylalanine or tryptophan. Fields, in order: J gene, clone size, D gene, V gene, CDR3 protein, CDR3 DNA. The D gene is left open where the match is weak. Size is omitted from some rows. Given values are once, few, many or a class for expanded clones.

TRBJ1-5	-	TRBD1	TRBV2	CASSLTGAQNQPQHF	TGTGCCAGCAGTTTGACAGGGGCTCAAAATCAGCCCCAGCATTTT
TRBJ1-2	-	-	TRBV19	CASSTYPGMGYTF	TGTGCCAGTAGTACGTATCCAGGGATGGGCTACACCTTC
TRBJ2-3	-	TRBD2	TRBV2	CASSGGAGVSTDTQYF	TGTGCCAGCAGTGGGGGAGCGGGGGTTAGCACAGATACGCAGTATTTT
TRBJ2-5	-	TRBD1	TRBV28	CASSLTGGPETQYF	TGTGCCAGCAGTCTGACAGGGGGTCCAGAGACCCAGTACTTC
TRBJ2-7	-	TRBD2	TRBV6-5	CASSYGTKMRAEQYF	TGTGCCAGCAGTTACGGGACTAAGATGAGGGCCGAGCAGTACTTC
TRBJ2-3	-	TRBD2	TRBV2	CASSPRLAVSTDTQYF	TGTGCCAGCAGCCCCCGACTAGCGGTTAGCACAGATACGCAGTATTTT
TRBJ2-7	-	-	TRBV15	CATFWVRAYEQYF	TGTGCCACCTTCTGGGTACGGGCCTACGAGCAGTACTTC
TRBJ2-7	-	TRBD2	TRBV6-4	CASSVLAGGSEQYF	TGTGCCAGCAGTGTACTAGCGGGAGGTAGCGAGCAGTACTTC
TRBJ2-3	-	-	TRBV7-2	CASSLSGGGVTDTQYF	TGTGCCAGCAGCTTATCTGGGGGGGGCGTCACAGATACGCAGTATTTT
TRBJ1-1	-	-	TRBV5-1	CASSPTGETGAAFF	TGCGCCAGCAGCCCCACAGGAGAGACAGGCGCCGCTTTCTTT
TRBJ2-7	once	TRBD1	TRBV7-2	CASSLLGLGDRSYEQYF	TGTGCCAGCAGCTTATTGGGTCTGGGGGACAGATCCTACGAGCAGTACTTC
TRBJ2-7	few	-	TRBV3-1/TRBV3-2	CASSQDPGTYEQYF	TGTGCCAGCAGCCAAGATCCGGGGACCTACGAGCAGTACTTC
TRBJ1-4	-	-	TRBV12-3/TRBV12-4	CAYRATNEKLFF	TGTGCCTACAGGGCCACTAATGAAAAACTGTTTTTT
TRBJ1-2	-	-	TRBV28	CASSLPTGGDYGYTF	TGTGCCAGCAGCCTCCCCACAGGAGGGGACTATGGCTACACCTTC
TRBJ1-4	-	-	TRBV28	CASSGQSATNEKLFF	TGTGCCAGCAGTGGACAGTCGGCAACTAATGAAAAACTGTTTTTT
TRBJ2-3	-	-	TRBV27	CASSLGGTPTYHISDTQYF	TGTGCCAGCAGTTTAGGAGGGACTCCAACTTACCACATTTCAGATACGCAGTATTTT
TRBJ2-3	-	-	TRBV5-1	CASRVTTITDTQYF	TGCGCCAGCAGGGTGACTACCATCACAGATACGCAGTATTTT
TRBJ1-2	-	-	TRBV5-4	CASSPAMWADYGYTF	TGTGCCAGCAGCCCCGCTATGTGGGCTGACTATGGCTACACCTTC
TRBJ2-5	-	TRBD2	TRBV5-5	CASSPGRAGETQYF	TGTGCCAGCAGCCCGGGGAGGGCCGGGGAGACCCAGTACTTC
TRBJ2-4	-	TRBD2	TRBV11-2	CASSLPRTSGLAKNIQYF	TGTGCCAGCAGCTTACCCAGGACTAGCGGATTAGCCAAAAACATTCAGTACTTC
TRBJ1-6	-	-	TRBV7-9	CASSLRGDSPLHF	TGTGCCAGCAGCTTAAGGGGCGATTCACCCCTCCACTTT
TRBJ2-3	-	-	TRBV4-3	CASSPSPYPPSSDTQYF	TGCGCCAGCAGCCCCTCCCCCTACCCCCCTTCATCTGATACGCAGTATTTT
TRBJ2-7	-	TRBD1	TRBV7-2	CASSPRQGAHYEQYF	TGTGCCAGCAGCCCCCGACAGGGGGCTCACTACGAGCAGTACTTC
TRBJ2-7	-	-	TRBV27	CASSRSPGSYEQYF	TGTGCCAGCAGTCGGTCCCCTGGGAGCTACGAGCAGTACTTC
TRBJ2-7	once	-	TRBV27	CASSERRKSYEQYF	TGTGCCAGCAGTGAGCGGAGAAAATCCTACGAGCAGTACTTC
TRBJ2-1	-	-	TRBV19	CASSPWTGSGAYNEQFF	TGTGCCAGTAGTCCATGGACAGGCTCGGGGGCGTACAATGAGCAGTTCTTC
TRBJ1-1	-	-	TRBV5-4	CASSSPGTMNTEAFF	TGTGCCAGCAGCTCCCCCGGGACTATGAACACTGAAGCTTTCTTT